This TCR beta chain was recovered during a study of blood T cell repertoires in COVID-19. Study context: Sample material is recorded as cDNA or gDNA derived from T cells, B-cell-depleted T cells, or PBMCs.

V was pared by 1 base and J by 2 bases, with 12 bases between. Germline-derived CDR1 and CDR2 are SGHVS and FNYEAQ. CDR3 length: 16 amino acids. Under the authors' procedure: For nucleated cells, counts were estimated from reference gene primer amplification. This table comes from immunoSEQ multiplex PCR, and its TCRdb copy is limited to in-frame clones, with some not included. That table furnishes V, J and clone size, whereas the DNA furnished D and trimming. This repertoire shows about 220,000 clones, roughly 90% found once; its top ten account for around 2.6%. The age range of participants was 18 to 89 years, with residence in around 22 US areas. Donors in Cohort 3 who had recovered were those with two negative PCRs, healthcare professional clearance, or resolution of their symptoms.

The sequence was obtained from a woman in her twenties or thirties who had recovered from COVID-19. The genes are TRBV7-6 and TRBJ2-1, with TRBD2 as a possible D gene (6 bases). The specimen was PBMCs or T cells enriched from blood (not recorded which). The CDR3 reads CASSLVVAVAYNEQFF. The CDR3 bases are TGTGCCAGCAGCTTAGTAGTAGCGGTCGCCTACAATGAGCAGTTCTTC.